These 19 T cell receptor beta chains share one sample of origin, sequenced in a study of blood T cell repertoires in COVID-19. Assay used: immunoSEQ multiplex PCR; TCRdb lists only in-frame clones, some missing. The sample records hundreds of thousands of clones, 88% being singletons. The sequenced material came from peripheral blood. The source is an elderly man with acute or convalescent COVID-19.

The V gene is TRBV4-1, the J gene TRBJ2-7; tentatively, D is TRBD1 (5 bases). Germline V lookup: CDR1 MGHRA, CDR2 YSYEKL. There are 15 residues in the CDR3. V lost 1 base and J lost 2, with 12 bases in between. CDR3 sequence: CASSQGQGDAYEQYF. CDR3 bases: TGCGCCAGCAGCCAAGGGCAGGGCGACGCCTACGAGCAGTACTTC.

The chain employs TRBV5-1 and TRBJ1-1; the D gene is possibly TRBD1 (5 bases). Deletions cut 0 bases from V and 4 bases from J, with 13 bases between. The CDR3 has 15 amino acids. Germline-derived CDR1 and CDR2 are SGHRS and YFSETQ. CDR3 loop: CASSLVVGGITEAFF. CDR3 sequence (DNA): TGCGCCAGCAGCTTGGTAGTGGGGGGGATCACTGAAGCTTTCTTT.

This clone was counted between two and nine times. V is TRBV19 and J is TRBJ2-3; 7 nucleotides agree with TRBD1. The CDR3 spans 14 residues. Trimming cost V 7 bases and J 8 bases; bases outside gene matches: 12. Germline values: CDR1 LNHDA, CDR2 SQIVND (reference sequence). The CDR3 sequence: CASKSGTAHGTQYF. The CDR3 DNA sequence: TGTGCCAGTAAATCCGGGACAGCTCATGGTACGCAGTATTTT.

The rearrangement uses TRBV6-5 and TRBJ2-1; TRBD1 matches 12 bases. This CDR3 spans 15 amino acids. The germline CDR1 and CDR2 sequences are MNHEY and SVGAGI. V gave up 9 bases and J gave up 8 bases; unmatched junction bases: 11. This CDR3 reads CASCFVGTGGYEQFF. Written as DNA, the CDR3 is TGTGCCAGTTGCTTTGTCGGGACAGGGGGCTATGAGCAGTTCTTC.

The chain joins TRBV5-4 to TRBJ2-4, with D possibly being TRBD1 (6 bases). CDR1 and CDR2 from the germline V gene are SGHNT and YYREEE (reference sequence). Trimming left V 0 bases short and J 1 base short, with 17 bases between. The CDR3 is made up of 18 amino acids. CDR3 nucleotides: TGTGCCAGCAGCTTGGAACCCTCAGGGGCAGTGGCCAAAAACATTCAGTACTTC. It codes for CASSLEPSGAVAKNIQYF.

The chain carries TRBV4-3 and TRBJ2-1; 11 bases are a match to TRBD2. V dropped 0 bases and J dropped 7; count of bases not matched to a gene: 5. The germline gives CDR1 LGHNA, CDR2 YSLEER. This CDR3 spans 16 amino acids. DNA of the CDR3: TGCGCCAGCAGCCAAGATTTACTAGCGGGGGAGAATGAGCAGTTCTTC. Its protein is CASSQDLLAGENEQFF.

The gene calls are TRBV20-1 and TRBJ1-1, with D tentatively TRBD1 (6 bases). The V gene lost 6 bases and the J gene lost 6 bases, with 11 bases spanning the gap. This CDR3 has 11 amino acids. CDR1 is DFQATT, CDR2 SNEGSKA, per germline (reference sequence). The CDR3 spells CSAYRAPEAFF. CDR3 in DNA: TGCAGTGCCTACAGGGCCCCTGAAGCTTTCTTT.

V is TRBV9 and J is TRBJ1-3; D call uncertain. V was trimmed by 5 bases and J by 3 bases, leaving 9 bases between them. This CDR3 has 13 residues. Germline V CDR1 and CDR2: SGDLS, YYNGEE. The CDR3 here is CASSTESGNTIYF. The CDR3 nucleotides are TGTGCCAGCAGTACAGAGAGTGGAAACACCATATATTTT.

The chain joins TRBV7-8 to TRBJ1-5, with 9 bases that match TRBD1. CDR3 length: 17 amino acids. V dropped 0 bases and J dropped 5; count of bases not matched to a gene: 8. Germline values: CDR1 SGHVS, CDR2 FQNEAQ. The CDR3 DNA reads as TGTGCCAGCAGCTTAGCGCCCACAGGGGGCGGGTATCAGCCCCAGCATTTT. This translates into CASSLAPTGGGYQPQHF.

The chain links TRBV7-7 to TRBJ2-7, with D perhaps TRBD1 (5 bases). The V and J ends lost 6 bases and 0 bases respectively, with 15 bases between them. The germline gives CDR1 SSHAT, CDR2 FNYEAQ (reference sequence). The CDR3 covers 15 residues. In nucleotides, the CDR3 is TGTGCCAGCAGTCCGAACCCAGGGAACTCCTACGAGCAGTACTTC. It encodes CASSPNPGNSYEQYF.

The gene calls are TRBV9 and TRBJ1-1; maybe TRBD1 (5 bases). With 4 bases removed from V and 2 bases from J, the gap between germline ends came to 9 bases. CDR3 length: 13 amino acids. Germline V gene lookup returns CDR1 SGDLS and CDR2 YYNGEE. CDR3 protein: CASSPRTNTEAFF. CDR3 nucleotide sequence: TGTGCCAGCAGCCCCCGGACAAACACTGAAGCTTTCTTT. The full variable domain, its missing parts supplied by reference TRBV9 and TRBJ1-1, is DSGVTQTPKHLITATGQRVTLRCSPRSGDLSVYWYQQSLDQGLQFLIQYYNGEERAKGNILERFSAQQFPDLHSELNLSSLELGDSALYFCASSPRTNTEAFFGQGTRLTVV.

J is TRBJ1-2 and V is TRBV5-8, with TRBD1 matching over 7 bases. CDR3 length equals 15 residues. With 3 bases clipped from V and 3 bases from J, the junction kept 8 bases outside the gene matches. Germline CDR1 and CDR2: SGHTS and YDEGEE. The CDR3 here is CASSWGQPGDYGYTF. CDR3 DNA sequence: TGTGCCAGCAGCTGGGGACAGCCGGGAGACTATGGCTACACCTTC.

In nucleotides, the CDR3 is TGTGCCAGCAGCCTGACTAGCGGGAGCTTCTACACCGGGGAGCTGTTTTTT. Translated: CASSLTSGSFYTGELFF. V gene TRBV28 combines with J gene TRBJ2-2; 12 bases align to TRBD2. The CDR3 extends over 17 amino acids. Germline V gives CDR1 MDHEN, CDR2 SYDVKM. With 6 bases clipped from V and 3 bases from J, the junction kept 8 bases outside the gene matches.

The V and J genes are TRBV6-2 or TRBV6-3 and TRBJ1-5; D gene ambiguous. The CDR3 length is 15 residues. Trimming took 2 bases from V and 4 from J, leaving 12 bases between them. Germline V CDR1 and CDR2: MNHEY, SVGEGT. Here the CDR3 reads CASSYLGSPNQPQHF. Here the CDR3 DNA reads TGTGCCAGCAGTTACCTGGGCTCCCCGAATCAGCCCCAGCATTTT.

With respect to this clone: Additional DNA sequences in this sample encode the identical CDR3. CDR3 protein: CASSPTGVGETQYF. The CDR3 DNA follows: TGTGCCAGTAGTCCTACAGGGGTAGGAGAGACCCAGTACTTC. This sequence joins TRBV19 and TRBJ2-5, with 7 nucleotides matching TRBD1. From germline, CDR1 is LNHDA and CDR2 SQIVND (reference sequence). V was clipped by 5 bases and J by 4 bases; unmatched bases: 7. The CDR3 sequence is 14 residues long.

V and J are TRBV10-3 and TRBJ2-3; 12 positions agree with TRBD2. The germline gives CDR1 ENHRY, CDR2 SYGVKD. V lost 6 bases and J lost 4; bases outside the gene matches: 5. CDR3 length: 15 amino acids. The CDR3 DNA sequence: TGTGCCATCAGGGGAGGACTAGCGGGGTCAGATACGCAGTATTTT. Translation gives CAIRGGLAGSDTQYF.

This chain links TRBV7-9 with TRBJ1-1; D ambiguous. V was clipped by 4 bases and J by 2 bases, with 5 bases between them. Per germline, CDR1 SEHNR and CDR2 FQNEAQ (reference sequence). This CDR3 region has 12 residues. In DNA, the CDR3 is TGTGCCAGCAGCTACACAAACACTGAAGCTTTCTTT. It encodes CASSYTNTEAFF. Variable domain in full (rest from reference TRBV7-9 and TRBJ1-1): DTGVSQNPRHKITKRGQNVTFRCDPISEHNRLYWYRQTLGQGPEFLTYFQNEAQLEKSRLLSDRFSAERPKGSFSTLEIQRTEQGDSAMYLCASSYTNTEAFFGQGTRLTVV.

The V and J genes are TRBV18 and TRBJ1-3; D uncertain. Germline V lookup: CDR1 KGHSH, CDR2 LQKENI. Trimming pared 4 bases from V and 4 bases from J, leaving 14 bases between. CDR3 length equals 15 residues. CDR3 sequence reads: CASSLRTGSGNTIYF. The CDR3 region has the DNA TGTGCCAGCTCACTGAGGACGGGATCGGGAAACACCATATATTTT.

The chain combines TRBV3-1 (or the pseudogene TRBV3-2) with TRBJ2-4; 13 bases map to TRBD2. After removal of 0 bases from V and 0 bases from J, the junction contained 2 bases not matched to a gene. Germline assignment: CDR1 LGHDT and CDR2 YNNKEL (reference sequence). CDR3 length: 18 amino acids. CDR3 residues: CASSQEGLAGLAKNIQYF. The CDR3 DNA follows: TGTGCCAGCAGCCAAGAGGGACTAGCGGGACTAGCCAAAAACATTCAGTACTTC.